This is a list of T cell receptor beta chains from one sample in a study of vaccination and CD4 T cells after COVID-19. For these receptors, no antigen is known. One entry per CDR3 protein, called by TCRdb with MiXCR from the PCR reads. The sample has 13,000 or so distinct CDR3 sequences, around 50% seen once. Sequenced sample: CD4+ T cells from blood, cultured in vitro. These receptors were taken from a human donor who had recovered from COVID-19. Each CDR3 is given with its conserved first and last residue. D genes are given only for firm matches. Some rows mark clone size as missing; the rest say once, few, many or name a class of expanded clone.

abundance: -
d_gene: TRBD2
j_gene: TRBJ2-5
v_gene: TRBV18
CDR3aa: CASALAGGGQETQYF
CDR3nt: TGTGCCAGCGCCCTAGCGGGCGGGGGCCAAGAGACCCAGTACTTC

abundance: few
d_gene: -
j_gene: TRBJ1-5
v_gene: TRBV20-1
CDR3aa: CSAGGQNQPQHF
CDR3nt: TGCAGTGCGGGTGGACAAAATCAGCCCCAGCATTTT

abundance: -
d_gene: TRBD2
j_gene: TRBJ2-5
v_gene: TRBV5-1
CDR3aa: CASSRGGGKQETQYF
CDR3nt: TGCGCCAGCAGCCGCGGCGGGGGGAAACAAGAGACCCAGTACTTC

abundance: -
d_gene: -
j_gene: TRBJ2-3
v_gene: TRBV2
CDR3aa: CASSDAAVSTDTQYF
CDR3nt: TGTGCCAGCAGTGACGCGGCGGTGAGCACAGATACGCAGTATTTT

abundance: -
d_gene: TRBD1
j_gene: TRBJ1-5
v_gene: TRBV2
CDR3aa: CASRDRVNQPQHF
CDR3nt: TGTGCCAGCAGGGACAGGGTGAATCAGCCCCAGCATTTT

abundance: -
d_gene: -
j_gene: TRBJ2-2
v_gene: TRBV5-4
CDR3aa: CASSLGFSGVVGELFF
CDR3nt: TGTGCCAGCAGCTTGGGATTTTCAGGGGTCGTCGGGGAGCTGTTTTTT

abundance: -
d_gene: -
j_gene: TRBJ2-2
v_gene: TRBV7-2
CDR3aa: CASSRLPYTGELFF
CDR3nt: TGTGCCAGCAGCAGACTCCCGTACACCGGGGAGCTGTTTTTT

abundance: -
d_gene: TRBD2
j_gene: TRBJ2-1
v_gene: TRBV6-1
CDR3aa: CASSSFLAGGGEQFF
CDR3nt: TGTGCCAGCAGTAGCTTTTTAGCGGGAGGGGGTGAGCAGTTCTTC

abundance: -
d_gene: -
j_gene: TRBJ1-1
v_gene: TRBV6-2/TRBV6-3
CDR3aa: CASSLAWGNTEAFF
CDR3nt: TGTGCCAGCAGTTTGGCCTGGGGGAACACTGAAGCTTTCTTT

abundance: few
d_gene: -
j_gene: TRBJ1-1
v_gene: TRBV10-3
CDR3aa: CAISDRALNTEAFF
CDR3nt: TGTGCCATCAGTGACAGGGCCCTGAACACTGAAGCTTTCTTT

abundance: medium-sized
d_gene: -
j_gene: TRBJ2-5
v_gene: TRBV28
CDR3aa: CASSLTRWKETQYF
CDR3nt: TGTGCCAGCAGTTTAACTAGGTGGAAAGAGACCCAGTACTTC

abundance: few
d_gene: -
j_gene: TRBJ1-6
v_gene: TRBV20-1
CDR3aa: CSAADRRDNSPLHF
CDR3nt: TGCAGTGCCGCCGACAGGAGAGATAATTCACCCCTCCACTTT

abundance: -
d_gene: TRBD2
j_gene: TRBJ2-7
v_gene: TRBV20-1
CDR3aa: CSAIKGLAGSYEQYF
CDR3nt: TGCAGTGCTATAAAAGGACTAGCGGGGAGCTACGAGCAGTACTTC

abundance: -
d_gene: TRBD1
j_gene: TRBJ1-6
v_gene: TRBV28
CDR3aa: CASNKQGDNSPLHF
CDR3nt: TGTGCCAGCAATAAGCAGGGGGACAATTCACCCCTCCACTTT

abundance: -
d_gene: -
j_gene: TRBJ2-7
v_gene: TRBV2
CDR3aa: CASTPEGTSSEQYF
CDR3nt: TGTGCCAGCACCCCAGAGGGTACCTCCTCCGAGCAGTACTTC

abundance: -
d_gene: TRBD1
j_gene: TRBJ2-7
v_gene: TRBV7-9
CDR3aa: CASSPRGTGFYEQYF
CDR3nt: TGTGCCAGCAGCCCGCGGGGGACAGGGTTTTACGAGCAGTACTTC

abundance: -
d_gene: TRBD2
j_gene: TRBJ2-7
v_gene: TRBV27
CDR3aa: CASLRASGKPYEQYF
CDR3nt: TGTGCCAGCCTGAGGGCCAGCGGGAAGCCCTACGAGCAGTACTTC

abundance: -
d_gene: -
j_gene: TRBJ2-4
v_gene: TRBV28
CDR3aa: CASSYASWENIQYF
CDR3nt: TGTGCCAGCAGTTATGCATCTTGGGAAAACATTCAGTACTTC

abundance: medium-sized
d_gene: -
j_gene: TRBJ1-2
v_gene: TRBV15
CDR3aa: CATSRDLGGDGYTF
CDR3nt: TGTGCCACCAGCAGAGATTTAGGAGGGGATGGCTACACCTTC

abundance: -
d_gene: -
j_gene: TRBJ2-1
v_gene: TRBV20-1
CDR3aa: CSVFKEQWTDYNEQFF
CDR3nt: TGCAGTGTATTCAAAGAGCAGTGGACAGATTACAATGAGCAGTTCTTC

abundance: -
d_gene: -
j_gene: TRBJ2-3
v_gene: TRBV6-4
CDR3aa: CASSDSSGAADTQYF
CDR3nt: TGTGCCAGCAGTGACTCGAGTGGAGCGGCAGATACGCAGTATTTT

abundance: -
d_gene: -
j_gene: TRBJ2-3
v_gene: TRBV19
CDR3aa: CASRTGSTDTQYF
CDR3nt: TGTGCCAGTAGGACGGGTAGCACAGATACGCAGTATTTT

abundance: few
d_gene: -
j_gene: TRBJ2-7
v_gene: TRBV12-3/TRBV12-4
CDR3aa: CASSASYEQYF
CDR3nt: TGTGCCAGCAGTGCCTCCTACGAGCAGTACTTC

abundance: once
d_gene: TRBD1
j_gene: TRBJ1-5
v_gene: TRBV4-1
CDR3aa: CASSQVTGGEQPQHF
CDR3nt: TGCGCCAGCAGCCAAGTGACAGGGGGCGAACAGCCCCAGCATTTT

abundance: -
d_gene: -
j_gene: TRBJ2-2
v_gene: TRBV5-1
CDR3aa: CASSPPRSGELFF
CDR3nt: TGCGCCAGCAGCCCTCCCCGCTCCGGGGAGCTGTTTTTT

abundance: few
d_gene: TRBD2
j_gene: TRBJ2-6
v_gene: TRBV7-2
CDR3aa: CASSLNSGRVGANVLTF
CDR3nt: TGTGCCAGCAGCTTAAACAGCGGGAGGGTTGGGGCCAACGTCCTGACTTTC

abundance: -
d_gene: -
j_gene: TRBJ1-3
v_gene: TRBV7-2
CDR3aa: CASSPDYGGNTIYF
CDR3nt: TGTGCCAGCAGCCCCGATTACGGCGGAAACACCATATATTTT

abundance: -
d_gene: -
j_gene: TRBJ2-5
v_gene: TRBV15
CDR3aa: CATSRVRGQETQYF
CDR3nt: TGTGCCACCAGCAGAGTCCGGGGCCAAGAGACCCAGTACTTC

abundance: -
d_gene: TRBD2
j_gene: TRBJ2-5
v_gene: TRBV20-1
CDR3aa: CSAPRAGGQETQYF
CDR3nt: TGCAGTGCTCCGAGGGCGGGGGGGCAAGAGACCCAGTACTTC